The 26 T cell receptor beta chains listed next were all sequenced from one sample in a study of CD8 T cells in Susac syndrome. Reverse transcription used roughly 0.45 to 1 ug RNA and random hexamers. From the immunoSEQ multiplex PCR reads, TCRdb called clonotypes with MiXCR, one entry per CDR3 protein. The sample records about 300,000 distinct CDR3 sequences, approximately 85% being singletons. The material sequenced was CD8+ T cells from PBMCs. The receptors derive from a human donor with multiple sclerosis.

Only a few counts were recorded for this clonotype. The chain carries TRBV7-6 and TRBJ2-5; tentatively, D is TRBD1 (6 bases). V was shortened by 7 bases and J by 0 bases, with 21 bases between the two germline ends. In germline, CDR1 is SGHVS, CDR2 FNYEAQ. The CDR3 is 17 residues long. The CDR3 protein is CASTRPTGSTYQETQYF. CDR3 coding DNA: TGTGCCAGCACCCGACCCACAGGGAGCACGTACCAAGAGACCCAGTACTTC.

This chain links TRBV4-3 with TRBJ2-2; D unclear. The CDR3 contains 15 residues. Germline V CDR1 and CDR2: LGHNA, YSLEER. V shed 1 base and J shed 5 bases, with 11 bases lying between them. CDR3: CASSQVYSLTGELFF. CDR3 bases: TGCGCCAGCAGCCAAGTATACTCTTTAACCGGGGAGCTGTTTTTT.

This clonotype has just a few counts. In DNA form, the CDR3 reads TGTGCCATCAGTGAGACCGGGACAGTTAACACTGAAGCTTTCTTT. It codes for CAISETGTVNTEAFF. The V call is TRBV10-3, the J call TRBJ1-1, with TRBD1 matching over 7 bases. V was pared by 2 bases and J by 2 bases, with 5 bases of the junction left unmatched. The CDR3 consists of 15 residues. Germline assignment: CDR1 ENHRY and CDR2 SYGVKD.

This chain joins TRBV6-2 or TRBV6-3 and TRBJ2-1, with 9 nucleotides matching TRBD2. The germline V gene has CDR1 MNHEY and CDR2 SVGEGT. The CDR3 contains 19 residues. J was trimmed by 0 bases and V by 2 bases; bases with no gene match: 11. CDR3 in DNA: TGTGCCAGCAGTTACCCAGGGGGACTAGCTGGGACCTCCTACAATGAGCAGTTCTTC. It translates to CASSYPGGLAGTSYNEQFF.

The chain is built from TRBV9 and TRBJ2-7, with 10 nucleotides matching TRBD1. Per germline, CDR1 SGDLS and CDR2 YYNGEE. J gave up 5 bases and V 4 bases, and 9 bases lay outside the gene matches. CDR3 length equals 15 residues. The CDR3 DNA reads as TGTGCCAGCAGCCCACGGGACAGGGGACTTAACGAGCAGTACTTC. This codes for CASSPRDRGLNEQYF.

The rearrangement uses TRBV5-6 and TRBJ1-2, with TRBD1 matching over 11 bases. Trimming at V came to 3 bases and at J to 6 bases, leaving 4 bases not matched to a gene. CDR1 and CDR2 (germline): SGHDT, YYEEEE. This CDR3 spans 14 amino acids. The CDR3 nucleotides are TGTGCCAGCAGCTGGGACAGGGGGTGGAATGGCTACACCTTC. Translating it yields CASSWDRGWNGYTF.

To note about this clonotype: One junction end does not reproduce the germline sequence, and a read error may be involved. V gene TRBV7-7 combines with J gene TRBJ2-2, with D perhaps matching TRBD1 or TRBD2 (5 bases each). Germline loops: CDR1 SSHAT, CDR2 FNYEAQ (reference sequence). The CDR3 runs 14 residues. The CDR3 DNA reads TGTGCTAGCAGCTGCCGGGGCCTACCCGGGGAGCTGTTTTTT. Its protein product is CASSCRGLPGELFF. Using reference TRBV7-7 and TRBJ2-2 for the parts outside the CDR3, the full variable domain is GAGVSQSPRYKVTKRGQDVTLRCDPISSHATLYWYQQALGQGPEFLTYFNYEAQPDKSGLPSDRFSAERPEGSISTLTIQRTEQRDSAMYRCASSCRGLPGELFFGEGSRLTVL.

V and J are TRBV19 and TRBJ2-1; TRBD2 matches 9 bases. The germline gives CDR1 LNHDA, CDR2 SQIVND (reference sequence). The CDR3 is 14 amino acids. J was trimmed by 9 bases and V by 2 bases; bases with no gene match: 5. In DNA, the CDR3 is TGTGCCAGTAGTATACAAGCGGGAGGACCTGAGCAGTTCTTC. This codes for CASSIQAGGPEQFF. Full variable domain (remainder filled in from reference TRBV19 and TRBJ2-1): DGGITQSPKYLFRKEGQNVTLSCEQNLNHDAMYWYRQDPGQGLRLIYYSQIVNDFQKGDIAEGYSVSREKKESFPLTVTSAQKNPTAFYLCASSIQAGGPEQFFGPGTRLTVL.

V usage is TRBV29-1 and J usage is TRBJ2-7, with D possibly called TRBD1 or TRBD2 (5 bases each). With 6 bases removed from V and 2 bases from J, the gap between germline ends came to 14 bases. Germline V gene sequence: CDR1 SQVTM, CDR2 ANQGSEA. The CDR3 consists of 13 residues. CDR3 DNA sequence: TGCAGCGTCCCCCGGGGACCCCCCTACGAGCAGTACTTC. Translated: CSVPRGPPYEQYF.

The chain recombines TRBV9 with TRBJ2-1, with TRBD2 as a possible D gene (5 bases). The V end lost 3 bases, the J end lost 14 bases, and 15 bases lay between the germline ends. Looked up from germline, CDR1 is SGDLS and CDR2 is YYNGEE. CDR3 length equals 12 residues. The CDR3 here is CASSGDLPGKFF. CDR3 nucleotide sequence: TGTGCCAGCAGCGGAGACCTTCCGGGGAAGTTCTTC.

The J gene is TRBJ2-7, the V gene TRBV18, with D possibly being TRBD1 (6 bases). This CDR3 has 16 amino acids. Per germline, CDR1 KGHSH and CDR2 LQKENI. The germline V and J ends were trimmed by 4 bases and 2 bases, with 18 bases remaining between them. The CDR3 here is CASSHLLTQGTYEQYF. As DNA, the CDR3 is TGTGCCAGCTCACACCTCCTAACCCAGGGGACCTACGAGCAGTACTTC.

As for this clonotype: At one of its ends the junction is not consistent with the germline gene, which may arise from a read error. CDR3 region: CSIEGQLYEQYF. CDR3 in DNA: TGCAGCATTGAAGGGCAGCTCTACGAGCAGTACTTC. The J gene is TRBJ2-7, the V gene TRBV29-1; D remains ambiguous. This CDR3 has 12 residues. CDR1 and CDR2 (germline): SQVTM, ANQGSEA.

The chain uses TRBV27 and TRBJ2-1; 7 bases agree with TRBD2. The CDR3 is 15 amino acids. With 3 bases clipped from V and 3 bases from J, the junction kept 5 bases outside the gene matches. The germline V gene has CDR1 MNHEY and CDR2 SMNVEV (reference sequence). The CDR3 DNA is TGTGCCAGCAGTTTGGGCGGGAGTATCTACAATGAGCAGTTCTTC. Translated: CASSLGGSIYNEQFF.

The chain is built from TRBV30 and TRBJ1-1; 7 nucleotides match TRBD1. The V and J ends lost 2 bases and 1 base, in that order; junction bases with no gene match: 4. The CDR3 has 14 amino acids. Germline V gene data show CDR1 as GTSNPN and CDR2 as SVGIG (reference sequence). The CDR3 is CAWSQGGRNTEAFF. As DNA, the CDR3 is TGTGCCTGGAGTCAAGGGGGCCGGAACACTGAAGCTTTCTTT.

V is TRBV30 and J is TRBJ2-1; D call uncertain. This CDR3 spans 12 amino acids. Trimming left V 2 bases short and J 5 bases short, with 7 bases between. In germline, CDR1 is GTSNPN, CDR2 SVGIG (reference sequence). CDR3 residues: CAWSPANNEQFF. The CDR3 nucleotides read TGTGCCTGGAGTCCAGCTAACAATGAGCAGTTCTTC. Together with reference TRBV30 and TRBJ2-1, the CDR3 gives the full variable domain: SQTIHQWPATLVQPVGSPLSLECTVEGTSNPNLYWYRQAAGRGLQLLFYSVGIGQISSEVPQNLSASRPQDRQFILSSKKLLLSDSGFYLCAWSPANNEQFFGPGTRLTVL.

V usage is TRBV11-2 and J usage is TRBJ2-5; no clear D. Trimming shortened V by 2 bases and J by 1 base, and 11 bases separated the two germline ends. Germline-derived CDR1 and CDR2 are SGHAT and FQNNGV. CDR3 length equals 15 residues. The DNA of the CDR3 is TGTGCCAGCAGCTTATCCCTCGAGACCCAAGAGACCCAGTACTTC. The encoded protein is CASSLSLETQETQYF. Full variable domain (missing parts from reference TRBV11-2 and TRBJ2-5): EAGVAQSPRYKIIEKRQSVAFWCNPISGHATLYWYQQILGQGPKLLIQFQNNGVVDDSQLPKDRFSAERLKGVDSTLKIQPAKLEDSAVYLCASSLSLETQETQYFGPGTRLLVL.

The rearrangement joins TRBV9 to TRBJ2-7, with a tentative D call TRBD1 (6 bases). Germline lookup yields CDR1 SGDLS and CDR2 YYNGEE. CDR3 length equals 13 residues. V dropped 3 bases and J dropped 2 bases, with 9 bases sitting between them. CDR3 residues: CASSEDSTYEQYF. DNA of the CDR3: TGTGCCAGCAGCGAGGACAGTACCTACGAGCAGTACTTC.

CDR3 nucleotide sequence: TGCAGTGCTAGGATGCCGGGTGGCCCTTACGAGCAGTACTTC. This encodes CSARMPGGPYEQYF. The chain links TRBV20-1 to TRBJ2-7; D is unclear. V gave up 3 bases and J gave up 4 bases, with 16 bases separating them. The CDR3 covers 14 residues. Looked up from germline, CDR1 is DFQATT and CDR2 is SNEGSKA (reference sequence).

The genes are TRBV7-8 and TRBJ1-2; D is perhaps TRBD1 (6 bases). V dropped 1 base and J dropped 5 bases, with 11 bases sitting between them. This CDR3 region has 14 residues. CDR1 is SGHVS and CDR2 is FQNEAQ in the germline V gene. The CDR3 DNA sequence: TGTGCCAGCAGCTTAGGGGACACGGGGTATGGCTACACCTTC. Protein product: CASSLGDTGYGYTF.

In DNA, the CDR3 is TGTGCCAGCAGCTACCGACGGGGGAACACTGAAGCTTTCTTT. This codes for CASSYRRGNTEAFF. V is TRBV11-2 and J is TRBJ1-1, with D hard to call. The CDR3 has 14 amino acids. The V and J ends lost 4 bases and 1 base respectively, with 10 bases between them. Per the germline V gene, CDR1 is SGHAT and CDR2 is FQNNGV.

This clonotype appeared once. This chain joins TRBV27 and TRBJ2-7, with 9 bases identical to TRBD2. The CDR3 sequence is 15 residues long. V dropped 3 bases and J dropped 0; count of bases not matched to a gene: 3. CDR1 is MNHEY, CDR2 SMNVEV, per germline (reference sequence). The CDR3 DNA reads TGTGCCAGCAGTTTGACAGCGGGAGGCTCCTACGAGCAGTACTTC. It specifies CASSLTAGGSYEQYF.

The table lists this clonotype with a count of one. CDR3 in DNA: TGTGCCACCAGTGATTCCGGGACAGGGAGACCTGGGGCCAACGTCCTGACTTTC. Translation gives CATSDSGTGRPGANVLTF. The chain joins TRBV24-1 to TRBJ2-6, with 9 bases that match TRBD1. With 2 bases clipped from V and 2 bases from J, the junction kept 6 bases outside the gene matches. The CDR3 is 18 amino acids. Looked up from germline, CDR1 is KGHDR and CDR2 is SFDVKD.

The chain carries TRBV9 and TRBJ2-7, with D hard to call. The V and J ends lost 0 bases and 2 bases respectively, with 12 bases between them. Per the germline V gene, CDR1 is SGDLS and CDR2 is YYNGEE. The CDR3 is made up of 15 amino acids. The CDR3 loop is CASSVGAGSTYEQYF. The DNA for the CDR3 is TGTGCCAGCAGCGTAGGGGCAGGTTCCACCTACGAGCAGTACTTC.

The chain links TRBV29-1 to TRBJ2-7; TRBD1 aligns across 12 bases. The CDR3 loop spans 16 amino acids. V was pared by 6 bases and J by 3 bases, with 12 bases of the junction left unmatched. From germline, CDR1 is SQVTM and CDR2 ANQGSEA. CDR3 nucleotides: TGCAGCGTATCCGGGACAGGGGGCTCATATGGCTACGAGCAGTACTTC. This translates into CSVSGTGGSYGYEQYF.

This sequence joins TRBV20-1 and TRBJ2-6; either TRBD1 or TRBD2 may supply D (6 bases each). The CDR3 covers 18 residues. Germline V gives CDR1 DFQATT, CDR2 SNEGSKA (reference sequence). The V end was cut by 0 bases, the J end by 2 bases, with 17 bases between. CDR3 loop: CSARERGDRRAGANVLTF. As DNA, the CDR3 is TGCAGTGCTAGAGAAAGGGGGGATCGGCGGGCTGGGGCCAACGTCCTGACTTTC.

The V and J genes are TRBV29-1 and TRBJ2-2, with D hard to call. V was pared by 4 bases and J by 5 bases, with 8 bases between. CDR1 and CDR2 (germline): SQVTM, ANQGSEA. The CDR3 totals 12 residues. Here the CDR3 DNA reads TGCAGCGTTGTTTTAGGGACCGGGGAGCTGTTTTTT. Protein sequence: CSVVLGTGELFF.